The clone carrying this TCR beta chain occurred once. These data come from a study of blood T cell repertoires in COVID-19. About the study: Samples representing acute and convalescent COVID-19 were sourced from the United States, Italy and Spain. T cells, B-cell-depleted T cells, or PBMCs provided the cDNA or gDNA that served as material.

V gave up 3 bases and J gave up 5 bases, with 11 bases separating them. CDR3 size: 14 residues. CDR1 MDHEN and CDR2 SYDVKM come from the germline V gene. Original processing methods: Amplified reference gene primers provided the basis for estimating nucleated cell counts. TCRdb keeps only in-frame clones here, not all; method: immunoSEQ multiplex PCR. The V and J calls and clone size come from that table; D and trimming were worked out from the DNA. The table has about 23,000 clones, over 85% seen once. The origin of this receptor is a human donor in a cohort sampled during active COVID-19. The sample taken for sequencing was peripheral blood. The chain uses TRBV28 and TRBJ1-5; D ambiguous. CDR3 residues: CASSFGEVHQPQHF. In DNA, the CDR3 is TGTGCCAGCAGTTTTGGAGAGGTCCATCAGCCCCAGCATTTT.